A selection of T cell receptor beta chains follows, all from one sample in a study of response to subunit inactivated influenza vaccine. One entry per CDR3 protein, called by TCRdb with MiXCR from the RT-PCR reads. Found here are roughly 520,000 distinct CDR3 sequences, roughly 25% of them singletons; the top ten hold 1.5% to 2%. The sample in question was CD4+ T cells sorted from PBMCs, obtained 5 to 6 days after vaccination. The receptors here all came from a man between 45 and 60 years old who received an inactivated influenza vaccine. The conserved cysteine and the conserved F or W are not part of the CDR3 here.

CDR3 protein: ASSLRGYDTEAF
J gene: TRBJ1-1
V gene: TRBV7-6
CDR3 length: 12

CDR3 protein: ASSLRRGSETQY
J gene: TRBJ2-5
V gene: TRBV12-3/TRBV12-4
CDR3 length: 12

CDR3 protein: ASSYLNRYREGGGELF
J gene: TRBJ2-2
V gene: TRBV6-5
CDR3 length: 16

CDR3 protein: ATSDSQGFQETQY
J gene: TRBJ2-5
V gene: TRBV24-1
CDR3 length: 13

CDR3 protein: ASSLMEGGETQY
J gene: TRBJ2-5
V gene: TRBV12-3/TRBV12-4
CDR3 length: 12

CDR3 protein: ASSNHSEANYGYT
J gene: TRBJ1-2
V gene: TRBV21-1
CDR3 length: 13

CDR3 protein: ASSLERPYEQY
J gene: TRBJ2-7
V gene: TRBV11-2
CDR3 length: 11

CDR3 protein: ASSLTPSGGSGELF
J gene: TRBJ2-2
V gene: TRBV7-3
CDR3 length: 14

CDR3 protein: ASSLFYGGRQETQY
J gene: TRBJ2-5
V gene: TRBV5-1
CDR3 length: 14

CDR3 protein: SARDGKRVAYNEQF
J gene: TRBJ2-1
V gene: TRBV20-1
CDR3 length: 14

CDR3 protein: ATSRGAPETQY
J gene: TRBJ2-5
V gene: TRBV24-1
CDR3 length: 11

CDR3 protein: ASSEYPGPMNTEAF
J gene: TRBJ1-1
V gene: TRBV10-2
CDR3 length: 14

CDR3 protein: ASSLEGGLYEQY
J gene: TRBJ2-7
V gene: TRBV5-1
CDR3 length: 12

CDR3 protein: ASSLGGFNEKLF
J gene: TRBJ1-4
V gene: TRBV5-1
CDR3 length: 12

CDR3 protein: SARVGRGHGYT
J gene: TRBJ1-2
V gene: TRBV20-1
CDR3 length: 11

CDR3 protein: ASSPHRGVEQF
J gene: TRBJ2-1
V gene: TRBV7-2
CDR3 length: 11

CDR3 protein: ASSRTSLGGELF
J gene: TRBJ2-2
V gene: TRBV7-2
CDR3 length: 12

CDR3 protein: SVGDEPKGYT
J gene: TRBJ1-2
V gene: TRBV29-1
CDR3 length: 10

CDR3 protein: AISEGRSEQY
J gene: TRBJ2-7
V gene: TRBV10-3
CDR3 length: 10

CDR3 protein: ASSSEMLRTT
J gene: TRBJ1-2
V gene: TRBV28
CDR3 length: 10

CDR3 protein: SALPGAHYNEQF
J gene: TRBJ2-1
V gene: TRBV20-1
CDR3 length: 12

CDR3 protein: ASSPYTGTNTEAF
J gene: TRBJ1-1
V gene: TRBV18
CDR3 length: 13

CDR3 protein: SALGTSGSTDTQY
J gene: TRBJ2-3
V gene: TRBV20-1
CDR3 length: 13

CDR3 protein: SARGDPASQY
J gene: TRBJ2-5
V gene: TRBV20-1
CDR3 length: 10

CDR3 protein: SVETSGSGTQY
J gene: TRBJ2-5
V gene: TRBV29-1
CDR3 length: 11

CDR3 protein: ASRSRQGSHEQY
J gene: TRBJ2-7
V gene: TRBV12-3/TRBV12-4
CDR3 length: 12

CDR3 protein: ATTRTGSYEQY
J gene: TRBJ2-7
V gene: TRBV6-1
CDR3 length: 11

CDR3 protein: SVERAQPGPDTQY
J gene: TRBJ2-3
V gene: TRBV29-1
CDR3 length: 13

CDR3 protein: ASRITIGTEAF
J gene: TRBJ1-1
V gene: TRBV12-3/TRBV12-4
CDR3 length: 11

CDR3 protein: ASSGTGLYQPQH
J gene: TRBJ1-5
V gene: TRBV28
CDR3 length: 12

CDR3 protein: ASSADIVYEQY
J gene: TRBJ2-7
V gene: TRBV12-3/TRBV12-4
CDR3 length: 11

CDR3 protein: ASSLTGRGQPQH
J gene: TRBJ1-5
V gene: TRBV7-2
CDR3 length: 12

CDR3 protein: SASRSGRRGTQY
J gene: TRBJ2-3
V gene: TRBV20-1
CDR3 length: 12

CDR3 protein: ASSLRRRNTEAF
J gene: TRBJ1-1
V gene: TRBV5-4
CDR3 length: 12

CDR3 protein: SVRDSSYGEQF
J gene: TRBJ2-1
V gene: TRBV29-1
CDR3 length: 11

CDR3 protein: ASSLPTGFGEAF
J gene: TRBJ1-1
V gene: TRBV5-5
CDR3 length: 12

CDR3 protein: ASSFGTKTDTQY
J gene: TRBJ2-3
V gene: TRBV7-2
CDR3 length: 12

CDR3 protein: ASSQDQRNEQF
J gene: TRBJ2-1
V gene: TRBV3-1
CDR3 length: 11

CDR3 protein: ASSAPGTNEKLF
J gene: TRBJ1-4
V gene: TRBV6-4
CDR3 length: 12

CDR3 protein: ASSFPGGTNEQF
J gene: TRBJ2-1
V gene: TRBV28
CDR3 length: 12

CDR3 protein: SARRPTGIAQY
J gene: TRBJ2-7
V gene: TRBV20-1
CDR3 length: 11

CDR3 protein: ASSFNLGGANTGELF
J gene: TRBJ2-2
V gene: TRBV28
CDR3 length: 15

CDR3 protein: ASNVGGHDYEQY
J gene: TRBJ2-7
V gene: TRBV6-1
CDR3 length: 12

CDR3 protein: ASSKLAGGKDTQY
J gene: TRBJ2-3
V gene: TRBV9
CDR3 length: 13

CDR3 protein: ATSPRTSGYEQY
J gene: TRBJ2-7
V gene: TRBV15
CDR3 length: 12

CDR3 protein: ASREVLNTGELF
J gene: TRBJ2-2
V gene: TRBV5-1
CDR3 length: 12

CDR3 protein: ASSATGVQGFEQY
J gene: TRBJ2-7
V gene: TRBV7-9
CDR3 length: 13

CDR3 protein: SARERGYNEQF
J gene: TRBJ2-1
V gene: TRBV20-1
CDR3 length: 11

CDR3 protein: ASSLLTSDWYYNEQF
J gene: TRBJ2-1
V gene: TRBV11-2
CDR3 length: 15

CDR3 protein: ASSNRGTHSYEQY
J gene: TRBJ2-7
V gene: TRBV28
CDR3 length: 13

CDR3 protein: ASSSWAEETQY
J gene: TRBJ2-5
V gene: TRBV25-1
CDR3 length: 11

CDR3 protein: SARNGQGLTGNTIY
J gene: TRBJ1-3
V gene: TRBV20-1
CDR3 length: 14

CDR3 protein: ASSVRGQYEQY
J gene: TRBJ2-7
V gene: TRBV7-2
CDR3 length: 11

CDR3 protein: ASSLGQADPGGYT
J gene: TRBJ1-2
V gene: TRBV5-1
CDR3 length: 13

CDR3 protein: SARGQPDLWGYT
J gene: TRBJ1-2
V gene: TRBV20-1
CDR3 length: 12

CDR3 protein: ASSLVPGDYTQY
J gene: TRBJ2-3
V gene: TRBV5-1
CDR3 length: 12

CDR3 protein: SARQGPNQPQH
J gene: TRBJ1-5
V gene: TRBV29-1
CDR3 length: 11